This T cell receptor (beta chain) was documented in a study of early T cells in non-severe SARS-CoV-2 infection. Findings of the study overall: VDJdb matching skewed toward anti-spike CD8 responses, missing private and CD4 specificities.

Researchers attached unique molecular identifiers to individual cDNA molecules. TCRdb redid the calling of the 5' RACE reads with MiXCR, one entry per CDR3 protein. Among 45,000 to 65,000 distinct CDR3 sequences listed, approximately 11% were seen once. V lost 3 bases, J lost 0 bases, and 8 bases lay in between. Germline CDR1 and CDR2: MDHEN and SYDVKM. The CDR3 has 14 residues. This clonotype was seen many times. As yet, its antigen is unknown. V usage is TRBV28 and J usage is TRBJ1-1, with TRBD1 as a possible D gene (5 bases). Sequencing used whole blood. The origin of this receptor is an adult who was a healthcare worker with PCR-confirmed SARS-CoV-2 infection or an uninfected control (not recorded which). CDR3 amino acids: CASSFQGMNTEAFF. DNA of the CDR3: TGTGCCAGCAGTTTTCAGGGTATGAACACTGAAGCTTTCTTT.